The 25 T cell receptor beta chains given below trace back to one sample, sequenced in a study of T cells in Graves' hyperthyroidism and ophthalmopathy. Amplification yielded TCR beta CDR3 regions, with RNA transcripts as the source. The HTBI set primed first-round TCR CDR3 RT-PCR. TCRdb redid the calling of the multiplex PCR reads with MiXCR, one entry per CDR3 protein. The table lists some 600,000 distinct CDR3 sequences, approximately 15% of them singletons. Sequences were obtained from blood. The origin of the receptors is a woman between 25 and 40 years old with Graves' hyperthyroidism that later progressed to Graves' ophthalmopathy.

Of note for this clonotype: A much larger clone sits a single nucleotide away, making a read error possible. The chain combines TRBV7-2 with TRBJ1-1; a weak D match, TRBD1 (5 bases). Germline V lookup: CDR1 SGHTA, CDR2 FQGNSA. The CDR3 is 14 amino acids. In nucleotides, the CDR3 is TGTGCCACCAGCTTAGGGGCCCAAGTGGGGAAGGCTTTCTTT. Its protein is CATSLGAQVGKAFF.

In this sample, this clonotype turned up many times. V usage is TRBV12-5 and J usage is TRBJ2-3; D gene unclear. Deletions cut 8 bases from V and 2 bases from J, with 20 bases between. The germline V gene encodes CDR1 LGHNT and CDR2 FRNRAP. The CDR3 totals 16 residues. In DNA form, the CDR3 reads TGTGCTAGTTACCGGACCCCGGCCAGCTACACAGATACGCAGTATTTT. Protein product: CASYRTPASYTDTQYF.

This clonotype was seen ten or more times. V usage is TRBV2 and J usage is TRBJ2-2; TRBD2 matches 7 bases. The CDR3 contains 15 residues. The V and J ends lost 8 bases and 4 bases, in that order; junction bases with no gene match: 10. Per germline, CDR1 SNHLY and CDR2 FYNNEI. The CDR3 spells CASQGGLTITGELFF. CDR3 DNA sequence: TGTGCCAGCCAGGGAGGGCTAACGATCACCGGGGAGCTGTTTTTT.

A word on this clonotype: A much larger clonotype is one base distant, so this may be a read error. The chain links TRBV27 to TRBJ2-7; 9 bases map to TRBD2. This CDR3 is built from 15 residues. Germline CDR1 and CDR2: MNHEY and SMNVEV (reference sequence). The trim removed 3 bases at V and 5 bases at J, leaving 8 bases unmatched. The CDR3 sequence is CASSFIQRGAHEQYF. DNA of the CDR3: TGTGCCAGCAGTTTTATTCAGCGGGGGGCCCACGAGCAGTACTTC.

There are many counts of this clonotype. The CDR3 DNA sequence: TGTGCCAGCAGCTTAAGGGCTAGCGGGGCGAACACCGGGGAGCTGTTTTTT. Translated, it gives CASSLRASGANTGELFF. V usage is TRBV7-8 and J usage is TRBJ2-2, with 9 nucleotides matching TRBD2. The CDR3 sequence is 17 residues long. CDR1 is SGHVS, CDR2 FQNEAQ, per germline. V gave up 2 bases and J gave up 0 bases; unmatched junction bases: 4.

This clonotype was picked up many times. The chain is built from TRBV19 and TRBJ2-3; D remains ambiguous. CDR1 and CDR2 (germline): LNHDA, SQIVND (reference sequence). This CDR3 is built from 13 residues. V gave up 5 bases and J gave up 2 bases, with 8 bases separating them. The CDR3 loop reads CASSRSSTDTQYF. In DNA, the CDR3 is TGTGCCAGTAGTCGCAGCTCCACAGATACGCAGTATTTT. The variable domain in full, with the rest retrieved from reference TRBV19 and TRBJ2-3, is DGGITQSPKYLFRKEGQNVTLSCEQNLNHDAMYWYRQDPGQGLRLIYYSQIVNDFQKGDIAEGYSVSREKKESFPLTVTSAQKNPTAFYLCASSRSSTDTQYFGPGTRLTVL.

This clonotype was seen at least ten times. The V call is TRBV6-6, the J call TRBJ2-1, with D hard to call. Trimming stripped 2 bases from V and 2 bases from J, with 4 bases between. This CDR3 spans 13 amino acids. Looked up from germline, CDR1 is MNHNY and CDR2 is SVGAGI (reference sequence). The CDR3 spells CASSYLPYNEQFF. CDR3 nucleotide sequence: TGTGCCAGCAGTTACCTCCCCTACAATGAGCAGTTCTTC.

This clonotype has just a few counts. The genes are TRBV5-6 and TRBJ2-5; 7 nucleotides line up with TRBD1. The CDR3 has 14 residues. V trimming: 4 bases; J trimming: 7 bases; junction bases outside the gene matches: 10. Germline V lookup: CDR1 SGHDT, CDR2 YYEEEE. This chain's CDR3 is CASSLDRTFGTQYF. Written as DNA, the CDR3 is TGTGCCAGCAGCCTGGACAGGACATTTGGGACCCAGTACTTC.

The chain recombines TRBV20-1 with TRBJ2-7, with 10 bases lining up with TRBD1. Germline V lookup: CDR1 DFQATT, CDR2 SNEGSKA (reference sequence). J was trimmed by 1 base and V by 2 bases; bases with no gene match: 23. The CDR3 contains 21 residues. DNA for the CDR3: TGCAGTGCTAGACCCCGCATACACCGGGACAGGGGACTTCCCGGGTCCTACGAGCAGTACTTC. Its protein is CSARPRIHRDRGLPGSYEQYF.

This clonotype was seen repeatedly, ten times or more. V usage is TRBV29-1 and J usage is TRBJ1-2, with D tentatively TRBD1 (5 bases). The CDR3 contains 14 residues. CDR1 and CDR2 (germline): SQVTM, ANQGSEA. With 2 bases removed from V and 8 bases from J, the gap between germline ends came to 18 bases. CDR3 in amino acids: CSVETTTRDEGYTF. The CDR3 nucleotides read TGCAGCGTTGAAACAACTACCAGGGACGAGGGCTACACCTTC.

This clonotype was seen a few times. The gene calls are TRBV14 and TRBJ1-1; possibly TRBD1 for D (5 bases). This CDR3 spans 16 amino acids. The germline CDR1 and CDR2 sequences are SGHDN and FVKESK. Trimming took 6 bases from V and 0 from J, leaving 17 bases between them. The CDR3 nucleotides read TGTGCCAGCAGTCCAAGGGTTCAGGGACTGAACACTGAAGCTTTCTTT. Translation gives CASSPRVQGLNTEAFF.

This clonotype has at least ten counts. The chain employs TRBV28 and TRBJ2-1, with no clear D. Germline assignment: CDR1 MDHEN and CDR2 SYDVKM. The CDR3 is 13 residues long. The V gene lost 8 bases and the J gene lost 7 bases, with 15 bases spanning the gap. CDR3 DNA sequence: TGTGCCAGCTCAAAGTTGCGTGGAAATGAGCAGTTCTTC. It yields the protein CASSKLRGNEQFF.

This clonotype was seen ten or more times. DNA of the CDR3: TGTGCCAGCAGTGTCCTTAGGGGTAGCGGGAGCTCCTACAATGAGCAGTTCTTC. This codes for CASSVLRGSGSSYNEQFF. The chain uses TRBV2 and TRBJ2-1; the match to TRBD2 covers 9 bases. Trimming took 4 bases from V and 0 from J; bases not matched to a gene: 10. The V gene's germline CDR1 is SNHLY and CDR2 FYNNEI. This CDR3 spans 18 amino acids.

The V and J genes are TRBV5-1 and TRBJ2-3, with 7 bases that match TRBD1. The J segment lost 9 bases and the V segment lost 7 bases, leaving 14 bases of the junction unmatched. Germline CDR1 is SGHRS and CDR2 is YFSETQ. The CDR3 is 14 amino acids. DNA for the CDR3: TGCGCCAGCCTATCTGGGCAGGGGGAAGGAACGCAGTATTTT. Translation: CASLSGQGEGTQYF.

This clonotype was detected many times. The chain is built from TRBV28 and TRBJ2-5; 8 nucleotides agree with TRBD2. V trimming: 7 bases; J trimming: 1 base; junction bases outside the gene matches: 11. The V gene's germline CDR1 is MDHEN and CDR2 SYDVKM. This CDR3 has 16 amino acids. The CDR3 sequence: CASIGSSGSRQETQYF. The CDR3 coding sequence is TGTGCCAGCATCGGCTCCAGCGGGAGCCGCCAAGAGACCCAGTACTTC.

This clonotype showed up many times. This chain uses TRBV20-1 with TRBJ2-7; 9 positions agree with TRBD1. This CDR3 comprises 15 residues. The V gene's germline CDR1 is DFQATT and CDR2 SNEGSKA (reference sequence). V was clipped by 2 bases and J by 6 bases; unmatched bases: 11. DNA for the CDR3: TGCAGTGCTAGAACTACCGGGACAGGGATTCCCGAGCAGTACTTC. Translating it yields CSARTTGTGIPEQYF.

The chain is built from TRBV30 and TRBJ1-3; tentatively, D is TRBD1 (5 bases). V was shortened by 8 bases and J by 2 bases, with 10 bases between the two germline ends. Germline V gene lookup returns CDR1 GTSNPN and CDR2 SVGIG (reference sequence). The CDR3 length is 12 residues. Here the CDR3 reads CARQGPGNTIYF. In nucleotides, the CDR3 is TGTGCCAGGCAGGGACCTGGAAACACCATATATTTT.

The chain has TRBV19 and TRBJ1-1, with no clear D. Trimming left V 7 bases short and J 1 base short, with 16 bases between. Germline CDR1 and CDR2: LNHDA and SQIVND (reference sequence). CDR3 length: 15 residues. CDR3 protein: CASTGTRAENTEAFF. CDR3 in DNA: TGTGCCAGTACCGGAACCCGGGCGGAGAACACTGAAGCTTTCTTT.

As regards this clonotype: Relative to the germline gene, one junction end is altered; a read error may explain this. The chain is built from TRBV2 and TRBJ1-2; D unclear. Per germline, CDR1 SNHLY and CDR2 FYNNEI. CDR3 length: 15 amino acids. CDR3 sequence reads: CASSVGGFSNYSYAF. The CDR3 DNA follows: TGTGCCAGCAGTGTTGGAGGGTTTTCTAACTATAGCTACGCCTTC.

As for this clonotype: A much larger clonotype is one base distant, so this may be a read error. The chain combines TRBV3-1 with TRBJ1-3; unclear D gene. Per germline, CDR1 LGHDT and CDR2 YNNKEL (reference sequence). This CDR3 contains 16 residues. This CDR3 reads CASSQDSSASGNTVYF. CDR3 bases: TGTGCCAGCAGCCAAGATTCGTCTGCCTCCGGAAACACCGTATATTTT.

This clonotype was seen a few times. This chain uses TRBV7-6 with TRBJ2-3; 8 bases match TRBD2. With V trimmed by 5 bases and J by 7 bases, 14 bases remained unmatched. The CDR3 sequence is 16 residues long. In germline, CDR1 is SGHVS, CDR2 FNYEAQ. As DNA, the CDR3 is TGTGCCAGCAGCGAACTCGCCGGGAGGGCCGGATATACGCAGTATTTT. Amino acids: CASSELAGRAGYTQYF.

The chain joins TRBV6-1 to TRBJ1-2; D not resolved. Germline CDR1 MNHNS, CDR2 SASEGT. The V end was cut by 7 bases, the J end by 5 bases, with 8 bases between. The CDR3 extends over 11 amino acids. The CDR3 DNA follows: TGTGCCAGCACCGACGAGTATGGCTACACCTTC. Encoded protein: CASTDEYGYTF.

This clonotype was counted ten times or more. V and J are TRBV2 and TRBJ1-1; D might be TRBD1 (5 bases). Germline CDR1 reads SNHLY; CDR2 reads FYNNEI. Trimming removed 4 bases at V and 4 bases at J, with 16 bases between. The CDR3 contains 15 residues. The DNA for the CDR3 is TGTGCCAGCAGTGGGACACCCCGGAGGAGCACTGAAGCTTTCTTT. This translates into CASSGTPRRSTEAFF.

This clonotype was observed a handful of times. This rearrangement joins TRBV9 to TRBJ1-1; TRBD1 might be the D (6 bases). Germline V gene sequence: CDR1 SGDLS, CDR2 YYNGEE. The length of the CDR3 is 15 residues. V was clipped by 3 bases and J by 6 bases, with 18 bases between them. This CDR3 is CASSAGQRGGAEAFF. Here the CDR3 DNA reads TGTGCCAGCAGCGCGGGACAAAGGGGCGGCGCTGAAGCTTTCTTT.

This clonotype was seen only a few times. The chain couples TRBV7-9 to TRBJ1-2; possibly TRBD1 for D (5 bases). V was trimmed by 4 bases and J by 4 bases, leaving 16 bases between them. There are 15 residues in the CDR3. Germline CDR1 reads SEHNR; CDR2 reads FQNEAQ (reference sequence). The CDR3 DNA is TGTGCCAGCAGCTCACCGAGCAGGGACCTCTATGGCTACACCTTC. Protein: CASSSPSRDLYGYTF. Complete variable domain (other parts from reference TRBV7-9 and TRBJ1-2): DTGVSQNPRHKITKRGQNVTFRCDPISEHNRLYWYRQTLGQGPEFLTYFQNEAQLEKSRLLSDRFSAERPKGSFSTLEIQRTEQGDSAMYLCASSSPSRDLYGYTFGSGTRLTVV.